Each of the 7 T cell receptor beta chains below was sequenced from the same sample in a study of cytomegalovirus exposure and HLA in healthy donors. Use of 60 Vbeta and 13 Jbeta primers characterized the PCR. Measured with immunoSEQ multiplex PCR; TCRdb has only the in-frame clones, and not every one. The sample holds 90,000 or so clones, 80% to 90% seen once. Specimen: PBMCs. Receptors originate from a man aged 30 to 39 in good health and CMV-seropositive.

The chain joins TRBV9 to TRBJ2-7, with a tentative D call TRBD1 (6 bases). This CDR3 has 14 amino acids. Germline lookup yields CDR1 SGDLS and CDR2 YYNGEE. Trimming took 1 base from V and 5 from J, leaving 13 bases between them. The CDR3 DNA reads as TGTGCCAGCAGCGTAAGAGGGGGTTCAGACGAGCAGTACTTC. It specifies CASSVRGGSDEQYF.

The chain joins TRBV28 to TRBJ2-1; 14 positions match TRBD2. Germline trimming cut 5 bases from V and 10 bases from J; bases unmatched to any gene: 13. Germline V gene data show CDR1 as MDHEN and CDR2 as SYDVKM. The CDR3 extends over 17 amino acids. CDR3 nucleotides: TGTGCCAGCAGTGGGGTGGGACTAGCGGGGGCCTGGGGAGAGCAGTTCTTC. Amino acids: CASSGVGLAGAWGEQFF.

This chain links TRBV10-3 with TRBJ1-6, with D possibly matching TRBD1 (6 bases). The CDR3 is 13 residues long. Germline V gives CDR1 ENHRY, CDR2 SYGVKD. The V gene lost 2 bases and the J gene lost 7 bases, with 6 bases spanning the gap. The CDR3 DNA sequence: TGTGCCATCAGTGAGGGGACAAATTCACCCCTCCACTTT. It specifies CAISEGTNSPLHF.

The chain uses TRBV18 and TRBJ2-2; D uncertain. Trimming took off 5 bases at V and 4 bases at J, with 5 bases between the two ends. The CDR3 is 12 residues long. The germline V gene has CDR1 KGHSH and CDR2 LQKENI. The CDR3 sequence: CASSSSTGELFF. The CDR3 bases are TGTGCCAGCTCATCTAGCACCGGGGAGCTGTTTTTT. Together with reference TRBV18 and TRBJ2-2, the CDR3 gives the full variable domain: NAGVMQNPRHLVRRRGQEARLRCSPMKGHSHVYWYRQLPEEGLKFMVYLQKENIIDESGMPKERFSAEFPKEGPSILRIQQVVRGDSAAYFCASSSSTGELFFGEGSRLTVL.

The chain uses TRBV4-2 and TRBJ2-5; maybe TRBD1 (5 bases). Germline assignment: CDR1 LGHNA and CDR2 YNFKEQ. CDR3 length equals 20 residues. Trimming took off 1 base at V and 1 base at J, with 25 bases between the two ends. CDR3 bases: TGTGCCAGCAGCCAAGCGGAAAGATTCTGGGGCCAAGGGCCCCAAGAGACCCAGTACTTC. Translated, it gives CASSQAERFWGQGPQETQYF.

This chain uses TRBV5-8 with TRBJ2-2; TRBD2 matches 10 bases. This CDR3 is built from 16 residues. Trimming removed 4 bases from V and 1 base from J; junction bases left unmatched: 4. Per the germline V gene, CDR1 is SGHTS and CDR2 is YDEGEE. The CDR3 DNA reads as TGTGCCAGCAGCCTAGGACTAGCGGAGAACACCGGGGAGCTGTTTTTT. Translated, it gives CASSLGLAENTGELFF.

This chain uses TRBV7-2 with TRBJ1-5; possibly TRBD1 for D (5 bases). The CDR3 has 15 residues. From germline, CDR1 is SGHTA and CDR2 FQGNSA. V lost 5 bases and J lost 7, with 18 bases in between. The DNA of the CDR3 is TGTGCCAGCAGCCCCCGTATGGGGGGACGACAGCCCCAGCATTTT. Protein product: CASSPRMGGRQPQHF. Full variable domain (remainder filled in from reference TRBV7-2 and TRBJ1-5): GAGVSQSPSNKVTEKGKDVELRCDPISGHTALYWYRQSLGQGLEFLIYFQGNSAPDKSGLPSDRFSAERTGGSVSTLTIQRTQQEDSAVYLCASSPRMGGRQPQHFGDGTRLSIL.